The clone carrying this T cell receptor beta chain was seen a few times. These data originate in a study of T cells in Graves' hyperthyroidism and ophthalmopathy. Amplified TCR beta CDR3 regions derived from RNA transcripts. The study used the HTBI primer set for a first-round RT-PCR of the TCR CDR3. TCRdb used MiXCR to reprocess the multiplex PCR reads, holding one entry per CDR3 protein. Of 540,000 or so distinct CDR3 sequences in the sample, 15% to 18% were seen once. The CDR3 length is 17 residues. The trim removed 2 bases at V and 6 bases at J, leaving 13 bases unmatched. Germline values: CDR1 ENHRY, CDR2 SYGVKD. Over 18 months, lack of ophthalmopathy progression marked Graves' hyperthyroidism as stable.

The chain is built from TRBV10-3 and TRBJ2-7; TRBD2 aligns across 10 bases. The sequence was obtained from a young woman with Graves' hyperthyroidism. Specimen: blood. The CDR3 region has the DNA TGTGCCATCAGTGAGACTAGCGGGGTGTCCCCCCGTTCCGAGCAGTACTTC. Protein sequence: CAISETSGVSPRSEQYF.